The clone carrying this TCR beta chain appeared once. In TCRdb, the RT-PCR reads were re-called with MiXCR into one record per CDR3 protein. The data contain some 960,000 distinct CDR3 sequences, roughly 17% of them singletons. The data belong to a study of patients and donors after allogeneic stem cell transplantation. The germline V gene encodes CDR1 DFQATT and CDR2 SNEGSKA (reference sequence). This CDR3 has 16 amino acids. With 6 bases clipped from V and 6 bases from J, the junction kept 19 bases outside the gene matches. This receptor was identified in a human donor who was either an allogeneic HSCT recipient or a stem cell or donor lymphocyte infusion donor (not recorded which). It is not recorded whose cells these are; they may come from a transplant donor. The chain uses TRBV20-1 and TRBJ1-2, with TRBD1 identical over 7 bases. Sequenced sample: blood, either unsorted or a sorted T cell fraction (not recorded which). CDR3 residues: CSAPPGQIPRGDGYTF. In DNA, the CDR3 is TGCAGTGCGCCGCCGGGACAGATTCCTCGAGGTGATGGCTACACCTTC.